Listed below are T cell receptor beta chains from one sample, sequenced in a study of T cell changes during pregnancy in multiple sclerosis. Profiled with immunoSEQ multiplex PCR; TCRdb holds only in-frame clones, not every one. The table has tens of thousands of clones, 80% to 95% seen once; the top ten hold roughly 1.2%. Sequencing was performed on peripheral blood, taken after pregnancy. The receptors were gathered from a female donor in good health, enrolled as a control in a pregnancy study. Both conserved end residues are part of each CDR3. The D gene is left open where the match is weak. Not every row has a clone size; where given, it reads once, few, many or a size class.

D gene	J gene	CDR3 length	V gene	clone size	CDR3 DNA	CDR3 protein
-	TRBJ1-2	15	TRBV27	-	TGTGCCAGCAGCGGAATACAGCCTCCTAACTATGGCTACACCTTC	CASSGIQPPNYGYTF
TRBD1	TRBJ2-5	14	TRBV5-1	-	TGCGCCAGCAGCTTGGACAGGGGAAGGGAGACCCAGTACTTC	CASSLDRGRETQYF
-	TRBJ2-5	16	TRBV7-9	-	TGTGCCAGCAGCTTAGTAGGGGGAGGGGTTCAAGAGACCCAGTACTTC	CASSLVGGGVQETQYF
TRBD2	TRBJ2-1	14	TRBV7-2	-	TGTGCCAGCAGCCCCCCGGGACTAGCGTTTGAGCAGTTCTTC	CASSPPGLAFEQFF
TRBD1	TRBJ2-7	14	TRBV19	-	TGTGCCAGTAAGCCGGGACAGAGCTCCTACGAGCAGTACTTC	CASKPGQSSYEQYF
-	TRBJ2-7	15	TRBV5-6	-	TGTGCCAGCAGCTTAGTAGCCCTCAGCTCCTACGAGCAGTACTTC	CASSLVALSSYEQYF
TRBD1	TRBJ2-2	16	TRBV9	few	TGTGCCAGCAGCGGTACAGGGGGCGTAAGCACCGGGGAGCTGTTTTTT	CASSGTGGVSTGELFF
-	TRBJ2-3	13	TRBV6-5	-	TGTGCCAGCGCTGGGAGTAGGGCAGATACGCAGTATTTT	CASAGSRADTQYF
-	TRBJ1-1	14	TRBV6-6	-	TGTGCCAGCATCCTCCTTCGGGTGAACACTGAAGCTTTCTTT	CASILLRVNTEAFF
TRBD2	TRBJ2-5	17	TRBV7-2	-	TGTGCCAGCAGCTTAGGGGTTAGCGGGAGGGCAGGTGAGACCCAGTACTTC	CASSLGVSGRAGETQYF
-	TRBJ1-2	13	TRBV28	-	TGTGCCTGTCCATCGGACGGGAGCTATGGCTACACCTTC	CACPSDGSYGYTF
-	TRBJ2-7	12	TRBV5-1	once	TGCGCCAGCAGCTCCCGGGGCTACGAGCAGTACTTC	CASSSRGYEQYF
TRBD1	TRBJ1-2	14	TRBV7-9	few	TGTGCCAGCAGCTTAGTTCTTGGCAGGGGGCTGCACACCTTC	CASSLVLGRGLHTF
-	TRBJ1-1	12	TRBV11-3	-	TGTGCCAGCAGGGGTCACGGGGGTGAAGCTTTCTTT	CASRGHGGEAFF
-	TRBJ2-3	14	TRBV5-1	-	TGCGCCAGCAGCTTGTTACAGAGCACAGATACGCAGTATTTT	CASSLLQSTDTQYF
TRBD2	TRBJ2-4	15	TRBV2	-	TGTGCCAGCAGCCGGCGGACCGGGGGGGGAAACATTCAGTACTTC	CASSRRTGGGNIQYF
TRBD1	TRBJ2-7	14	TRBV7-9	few	TGTGCCAGCAGCTGGGACAGGGTGATAGGGGGGCAGCACTTC	CASSWDRVIGGQHF
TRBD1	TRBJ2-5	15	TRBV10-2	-	TGCGCCAGCAGTGAATTCCGGGACAGCCAAGAGACCCAGTACTTC	CASSEFRDSQETQYF
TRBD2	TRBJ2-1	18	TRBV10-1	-	TGCGCCAGCAGTGATGACCGGGAGGGCCGTGGGTCCTACAATGAGCAGTTCTTC	CASSDDREGRGSYNEQFF
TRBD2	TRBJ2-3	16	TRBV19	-	TGTGCCAGTAGTATTGCTAGCGGGAGTCCTTGGGATACGCAGTATTTT	CASSIASGSPWDTQYF
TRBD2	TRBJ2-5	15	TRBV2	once	TGTGCCAGCAGTAGGCAGGGAGGGACCCAAGAGACCCAGTACTTC	CASSRQGGTQETQYF
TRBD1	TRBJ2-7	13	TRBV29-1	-	TGCAGCGTTGAGATAGGGGACAGCTACGAGCAGTACTTC	CSVEIGDSYEQYF
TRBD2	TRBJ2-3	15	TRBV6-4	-	TGTGCCAGCAGTGAGGAAGCGGGGGGAGGAGATACGCAGTATTTT	CASSEEAGGGDTQYF
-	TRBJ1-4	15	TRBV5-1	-	TGCGCCAGCAGCTTGGGGGGGGGATCTAATGAAAAACTGTTTTTT	CASSLGGGSNEKLFF
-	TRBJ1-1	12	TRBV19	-	TGTGCCAGTAGTATTTCAAACACTGAAGCTTTCTTT	CASSISNTEAFF
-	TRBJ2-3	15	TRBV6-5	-	TGTGCCAGCAGCCGAACAGGGCTTAGCACAGATACGCAGTATTTT	CASSRTGLSTDTQYF
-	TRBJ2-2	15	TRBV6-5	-	TGTGCCAGCAGTTTTCTAAGCGAAAACACCGGGGAGCTGTTTTTT	CASSFLSENTGELFF
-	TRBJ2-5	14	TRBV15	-	TGTGCCACCAGCAGAGATTTACAGTTGGAGACCCAGTACTTC	CATSRDLQLETQYF
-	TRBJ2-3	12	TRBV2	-	TGTGCCAGCAGGGCTAGCACAGATACGCAGTATTTT	CASRASTDTQYF